These T cell receptor beta chains were read from a single sample in a study of technical replicates of blood from several donors. Profiled with immunoSEQ multiplex PCR; TCRdb holds only in-frame clones, not every one. The sample includes approximately 94,000 clones, 90% to 97% seen only once; the top ten take 0.35% to 0.45%. Sequencing was carried out using T cells isolated from PBMCs. The receptors were gathered from a human donor in good health. Both conserved end residues are part of each CDR3. D genes are given only for firm matches. Size values are once, few and many counts, or a class for expanded clones, and some rows have none.

d_gene	v_gene	abundance	j_gene	CDR3aa	CDR3nt
-	TRBV7-2	-	TRBJ1-2	CASSLRGLPREYGYTF	TGTGCCAGCAGCCTACGGGGACTGCCCCGGGAGTATGGCTACACCTTC
-	TRBV27	-	TRBJ2-1	CASSFGGNYNEQFF	TGTGCCAGCAGTTTTGGCGGGAACTACAATGAGCAGTTCTTC
-	TRBV10-3	-	TRBJ2-7	CAISDSAGDKLLYEQYF	TGTGCCATCAGTGATAGCGCTGGAGACAAGCTTCTCTACGAGCAGTACTTC
-	TRBV4-2	-	TRBJ1-5	CASSPGAGDQPQHF	TGTGCCAGCAGCCCTGGTGCAGGGGATCAGCCCCAGCATTTT
-	TRBV14	-	TRBJ1-2	CASSQDSGRNYGYTF	TGTGCCAGCAGCCAAGATTCCGGCAGGAACTATGGCTACACCTTC
TRBD2	TRBV11-2	-	TRBJ2-7	CASREGLAGPYEQYF	TGTGCCAGCAGGGAGGGACTAGCGGGCCCTTACGAGCAGTACTTC
-	TRBV2	-	TRBJ1-1	CASSPGNTEAFF	TGTGCCAGCAGTCCAGGGAACACTGAAGCTTTCTTT
TRBD1	TRBV9	-	TRBJ2-7	CASSADRGGEQYF	TGTGCCAGCAGCGCGGACAGGGGGGGCGAGCAGTACTTC
-	TRBV5-1	-	TRBJ2-1	CASSLTGNDYNEQFF	TGCGCCAGCAGCTTGACGGGAAACGACTACAATGAGCAGTTCTTC
TRBD2	TRBV25-1	-	TRBJ2-3	CASSYGTSGRRVDTQYF	TGTGCCAGCAGCTATGGGACTAGCGGGAGGAGGGTAGATACGCAGTATTTT
-	TRBV30	-	TRBJ2-2	CAWKPRTNTGELFF	TGTGCCTGGAAACCCAGAACGAACACCGGGGAGCTGTTTTTT
TRBD1	TRBV9	-	TRBJ1-4	CASSKWAGGEKLFF	TGTGCCAGCAGTAAATGGGCAGGGGGCGAAAAACTGTTTTTT
-	TRBV27	-	TRBJ1-3	CASSFGSTGNTIYF	TGTGCCAGCAGTTTCGGTTCTACGGGAAACACCATATATTTT
-	TRBV9	-	TRBJ2-7	CASSVAGASSYEQYF	TGTGCCAGCAGCGTAGCTGGGGCTTCCTCCTACGAGCAGTACTTC
-	TRBV2	-	TRBJ1-1	CASNPNGAGVAFF	TGTGCCAGCAACCCTAACGGGGCGGGGGTAGCTTTCTTT
TRBD2	TRBV7-2	-	TRBJ2-2	CASSLYSGRAGPRPGELFF	TGTGCCAGCAGCTTATACAGCGGGAGGGCCGGTCCGCGGCCCGGGGAGCTGTTTTTT
-	TRBV11-3	-	TRBJ1-2	CASSLYSSYGYTF	TGTGCCAGCAGCTTATACAGCAGCTATGGCTACACCTTC
-	TRBV9	-	TRBJ2-1	CASRLGASNEQFF	TGTGCCAGCAGACTCGGAGCGAGTAATGAGCAGTTCTTC
TRBD1	TRBV6-1	-	TRBJ2-7	CASRGQWTYEQYF	TGTGCCAGCAGGGGACAGTGGACCTACGAGCAGTACTTC
TRBD2	TRBV5-4	-	TRBJ2-3	CASIPFSGSTDTQYF	TGTGCCAGCATCCCATTTAGCGGGAGCACAGATACGCAGTATTTT
-	TRBV7-3	-	TRBJ1-1	CASSSRTGGNTEAFF	TGTGCCAGCAGCTCCCGAACCGGAGGGAACACTGAAGCTTTCTTT
-	TRBV7-2	-	TRBJ2-5	CASSSEQGSETQYF	TGTGCCAGCAGCTCGGAACAGGGATCAGAGACCCAGTACTTC
TRBD2	TRBV9	-	TRBJ2-2	CASSFTSGRYTGELFF	TGTGCCAGCAGCTTTACTAGCGGGAGGTACACCGGGGAGCTGTTTTTT
TRBD2	TRBV6-1	-	TRBJ2-1	CASSDRPMGTSGRVDEQFF	TGTGCCAGCAGTGATCGTCCTATGGGGACTAGCGGGAGGGTCGATGAGCAGTTCTTC
-	TRBV5-4	-	TRBJ1-4	CASSARAATNEKLFF	TGTGCCAGCAGCGCGAGGGCAGCAACTAATGAAAAACTGTTTTTT
-	TRBV11-3	-	TRBJ2-7	CASSSPGYEQYF	TGTGCCAGCAGCTCTCCGGGCTACGAGCAGTACTTC
-	TRBV18	-	TRBJ2-7	CASSPRLGDSYEQYF	TGTGCCAGCTCACCGAGGTTAGGTGACTCCTACGAGCAGTACTTC
-	TRBV28	-	TRBJ1-4	CASSSPPGSNEKLFF	TGTGCCAGCAGTTCCCCGCCCGGGTCCAATGAAAAACTGTTTTTT
TRBD1	TRBV5-1	once	TRBJ2-3	CASSFTGDPADTQYF	TGCGCCAGCAGCTTCACAGGGGATCCGGCAGATACGCAGTATTTT